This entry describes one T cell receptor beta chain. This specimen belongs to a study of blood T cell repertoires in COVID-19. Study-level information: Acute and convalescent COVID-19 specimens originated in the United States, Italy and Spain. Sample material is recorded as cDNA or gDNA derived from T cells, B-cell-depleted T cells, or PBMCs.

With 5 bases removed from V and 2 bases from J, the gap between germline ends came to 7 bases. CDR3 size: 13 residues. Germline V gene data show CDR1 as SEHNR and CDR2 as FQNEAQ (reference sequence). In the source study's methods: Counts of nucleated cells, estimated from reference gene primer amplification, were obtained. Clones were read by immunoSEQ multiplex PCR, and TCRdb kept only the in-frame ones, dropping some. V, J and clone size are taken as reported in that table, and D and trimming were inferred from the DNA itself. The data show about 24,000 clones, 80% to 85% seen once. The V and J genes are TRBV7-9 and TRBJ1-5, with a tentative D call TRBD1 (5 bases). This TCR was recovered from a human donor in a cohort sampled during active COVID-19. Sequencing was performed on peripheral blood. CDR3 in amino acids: CASSRGGNQPQHF. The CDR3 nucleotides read TGTGCCAGCAGCCGGGGGGGCAATCAGCCCCAGCATTTT.